The entry below gives a single TCR beta chain sequence along with its context. This clonotype showed up just a few times. Its antigen is still unknown. Per-base quality was not reported, and no clone a single base away is much larger than it. This sample is drawn from a study of identical twins (dated by TCRdb to about 2016). In the study overall: To test whether fetal clonotypes persist, the study used deep sequencing on TCR alpha and beta repertoires from monozygotic twins, unrelated adults of various ages, and cord blood. To rule out contamination, the twin experiments were replicated at different times with different library preparation protocols. Study-level results and caveats: In beta out-of-frame sequences, excess twin sharing was weaker, because having fewer shared sequences lowered the signal-to-noise ratio. Compared with coincidental sharing between unrelated individuals, out-of-frame TCR alpha sequences shared between twins had an excess of sequences with low generation probability. Out-of-frame TCR alpha sharing in monozygotic twins was systematically underestimated by recombination models, whereas sharing between unrelated individuals was in agreement with the recombination models. Zero-insertion analyses could be partly confounded by invariant T cells such as MAIT and iNKT, though diverse VJ usage argued against such confounding for most clonotypes. Abundant cord blood beta clonotypes carried fewer insertions; young adult naive repertoires showed a weaker similar trend, while memory repertoires showed none. Because the same donors could not be followed over many years, the conclusions relied on cross-sectional statistical analysis.

The protocol used for the library was 5' RACE. The sample was run on an Illumina HiSeq 2000. Template switching added a universal primer binding site, and the final cDNA carried a unique molecular identifier that allowed TCR cDNA molecules to be counted accurately. Specific primers in the conserved constant-segment region were used to synthesize first-strand cDNA for TCR alpha and beta chains. To control for contamination, every cDNA library was double barcoded, receiving both a SMART-Mk sample barcode and Illumina barcodes. Two successive PCR steps introduced TruSeq adapter sequences along with Illumina sample barcodes. The Illumina HiSeq platform was used with custom primers to sequence TCR alpha and beta cDNA libraries. The authors' pipeline ran thus. MiGEC was used to process raw reads and extract unique molecular identifiers, and MiXCR was used to find CDR3 positions. For each individual, recombination models were inferred using an EM algorithm with the repgenHMM and IGoR tools. The analysis of shared clonotypes was done with the tcR package in R, with sharing normalized by the product of cloneset sizes. To study raw recombination free of thymic and clonal selection effects, out-of-frame nonproductive sequences were analyzed. TCRdb reanalyzed the raw reads on its own, using fastp at Q25 for trimming and MiXCR for clone calling, and kept in-frame beta chains. A single entry per CDR3 protein holds the most common genes and DNA from its merged rows. These V and J calls derive from TCRdb rather than the authors' analysis. The sample includes hundreds of thousands of distinct CDR3 sequences, with around 8.6% observed a single time. The top ten constitute approximately 0.94% of the sample.

Every donor in the study was a healthy Caucasian. The twin cohort comprised three pairs of female monozygotic twins, all aged about 18 to 29 years. Peripheral blood mononuclear cells were used as the source from which RNA for TCR libraries was isolated. In addition, the sample was reused for a study of yellow fever vaccine responses in identical twins. As that second study puts it: According to the authors, in identical twins the way T cells responded to vaccination appeared partly convergent and partly personalized. The study precisely tracked vaccine-responding T cell clones in identical twins.

The sample comprised PBMCs. This TCR was sampled from a woman between 18 and 30 years old in good health.

The DNA reads TGTGCCAGCAGTGTATTAGGACAGGGGGTTGCAGATACGCAGTATTTT. It specifies CASSVLGQGVADTQYF. This receptor chain uses TRBV6-1 and TRBJ2-3, and TRBD1 aligns with 10 junction nucleotides. According to the germline V gene, CDR1 reads MNHNS and CDR2 reads SASEGT. At the junction V is shortened by 4 bases and J by 4 bases; bases outside the gene matches: 8. CDR3 length: 16 amino acids, cysteine to phenylalanine. CDR3 DNA is the only sequence kept; it has 48 bases, read in frame from the first base.